Listed here are 32 T cell receptor beta chains from one sample, sequenced in a study of human T cells and chemical hapten exposure. One entry per CDR3 protein, called by TCRdb with MiXCR from the RACE reads. The table has roughly 40,000 distinct CDR3 sequences, approximately 9.5% seen once. Time point in this sample: patch test 2, 6 weeks after DPC sensitization. The treatment was: therapeutic diphenylcyclopropenone sensitization with weekly scalp DPC. Unfractionated whole blood served as the source for total RNA extraction. The sequenced sample was whole blood, obtained in connection with sensitization to the hapten diphenylcyclopropenone (DPC). These receptors all come from a woman aged 25 to 45 with alopecia areata. Some clones in this sample may be carry-over from other donors' samples.

This clonotype was seen repeatedly, ten times or more. This rearrangement joins TRBV7-9 to TRBJ2-1; D call uncertain. This CDR3 comprises 12 residues. V lost 0 bases to trimming and J lost 9 bases, with 6 bases between them. Per the germline V gene, CDR1 is SEHNR and CDR2 is FQNEAQ (reference sequence). CDR3 loop: CASSLARREQFF. The CDR3 nucleotides are TGTGCCAGCAGCTTAGCCAGGCGTGAGCAGTTCTTC.

The gene calls are TRBV9 and TRBJ2-3; D remains unclear. Germline loops: CDR1 SGDLS, CDR2 YYNGEE. CDR3 length: 15 residues. V was shortened by 0 bases and J by 2 bases, with 10 bases between the two germline ends. CDR3 sequence (DNA): TGTGCCAGCAGCGTAGCAGGCGGCCACACAGATACGCAGTATTTT. This codes for CASSVAGGHTDTQYF.

This clonotype was picked up many times. The J gene is TRBJ2-7, the V gene TRBV19; D gene uncertain. In germline, CDR1 is LNHDA, CDR2 SQIVND (reference sequence). The CDR3 length is 14 residues. The V and J ends lost 5 bases and 1 base respectively, with 12 bases between them. CDR3 sequence reads: CASSFPDPSYEQYF. CDR3 coding DNA: TGTGCCAGTAGTTTTCCGGACCCTTCCTACGAGCAGTACTTC. The complete variable domain, with remaining parts taken from reference TRBV19 and TRBJ2-7, reads DGGITQSPKYLFRKEGQNVTLSCEQNLNHDAMYWYRQDPGQGLRLIYYSQIVNDFQKGDIAEGYSVSREKKESFPLTVTSAQKNPTAFYLCASSFPDPSYEQYFGPGTRLTVT.

Only a few counts were recorded for this clonotype. The chain uses TRBV12-3 or TRBV12-4 and TRBJ1-6, with TRBD1 matching 8 bases. CDR3 size: 14 residues. The V gene end was trimmed by 7 bases and the J gene end by 6 bases; junction bases not matched to a gene: 5. CDR3 sequence: CASNVQGGNSPLHF. The CDR3 coding sequence is TGTGCCAGCAACGTACAGGGGGGTAATTCACCCCTCCACTTT.

This clonotype showed up many times. V usage is TRBV30 and J usage is TRBJ2-2, with D perhaps matching TRBD2 (6 bases). Germline V gene lookup returns CDR1 GTSNPN and CDR2 SVGIG (reference sequence). The CDR3 is 13 residues long. The germline V and J ends were trimmed by 3 bases and 7 bases, with 12 bases remaining between them. The CDR3, as DNA: TGTGCCTGGAGAATCCGGGGGTTCGGGGAGCTGTTTTTT. It specifies CAWRIRGFGELFF. The entire variable domain, with the rest obtained from reference TRBV30 and TRBJ2-2, is as follows: SQTIHQWPATLVQPVGSPLSLECTVEGTSNPNLYWYRQAAGRGLQLLFYSVGIGQISSEVPQNLSASRPQDRQFILSSKKLLLSDSGFYLCAWRIRGFGELFFGEGSRLTVL.

The rearrangement joins TRBV25-1 to TRBJ1-2, with D perhaps matching TRBD1 (5 bases). Germline CDR1 reads MGHDK; CDR2 reads SYGVNS. This CDR3 region has 13 residues. Trimming took 4 bases from V and 4 from J, leaving 10 bases between them. The DNA of the CDR3 is TGTGCCAGCAGTGCACAGGAGCTCTATGGCTACACCTTC. Translation gives CASSAQELYGYTF.

This clonotype was counted at least ten times. This rearrangement joins TRBV27 to TRBJ2-3, with TRBD2 matching over 7 bases. Trimming cost V 8 bases and J 2 bases; bases outside gene matches: 13. This CDR3 comprises 16 residues. Germline-derived CDR1 and CDR2 are MNHEY and SMNVEV (reference sequence). The CDR3 nucleotides read TGTGCCAGCCCCCGGGGGGAACTCTCCGACACAGATACGCAGTATTTT. Translating gives CASPRGELSDTDTQYF.

This clonotype was seen a handful of times. The chain combines TRBV29-1 with TRBJ2-5; D is perhaps TRBD1 or TRBD2 (5 bases each). V shed 8 bases and J shed 2 bases, with 21 bases lying between them. This CDR3 contains 15 residues. Looked up from germline, CDR1 is SQVTM and CDR2 is ANQGSEA. CDR3 sequence: CSLSPLLGVQETQYF. For the CDR3, the DNA is TGCAGCCTATCTCCCCTCCTGGGGGTGCAAGAGACCCAGTACTTC.

The CDR3 nucleotides are TGTGCCAGCAGCTCCCAGCTAGCGGATCCCTACAATGAGCAGTTCTTC. This translates into CASSSQLADPYNEQFF. This rearrangement joins TRBV3-1 to TRBJ2-1; 7 nucleotides match TRBD2. This CDR3 is built from 16 residues. V was clipped by 5 bases and J by 2 bases; unmatched bases: 9. Germline V lookup: CDR1 LGHDT, CDR2 YNNKEL (reference sequence).

The table lists this clonotype with a few counts. The gene calls are TRBV19 and TRBJ2-1; TRBD2 agrees at 11 bases. The germline V gene encodes CDR1 LNHDA and CDR2 SQIVND (reference sequence). The trim removed 4 bases at V and 2 bases at J, leaving 4 bases unmatched. The CDR3 sequence is 16 residues long. CDR3 nucleotides: TGTGCCAGTAGTAAGGCACTAGCGGGGGCCTACAATGAGCAGTTCTTC. It is translated as CASSKALAGAYNEQFF.

A few counts support this clonotype. The chain carries TRBV4-2 and TRBJ2-7, with 9 bases lining up with TRBD1. The CDR3 is 14 residues long. The V gene end was trimmed by 2 bases and the J gene end by 4 bases; junction bases not matched to a gene: 3. The germline V gene has CDR1 LGHNA and CDR2 YNFKEQ. The CDR3, as DNA: TGTGCCAGCAGCCAAAGGACAGGGGTTTACGAGCAGTACTTC. Residues: CASSQRTGVYEQYF.

This clonotype is deemed medium-sized. This chain uses TRBV30 with TRBJ2-7; D remains ambiguous. V was shortened by 4 bases and J by 6 bases, with 10 bases between the two germline ends. The CDR3 totals 11 residues. Germline lookup yields CDR1 GTSNPN and CDR2 SVGIG (reference sequence). CDR3: CAWKGNGEQYF. CDR3 nucleotide sequence: TGTGCCTGGAAAGGGAACGGCGAGCAGTACTTC.

The J gene is TRBJ1-1, the V gene TRBV19; D remains ambiguous. The V gene lost 8 bases and the J gene lost 1 base, with 11 bases spanning the gap. The CDR3 has 13 amino acids. The V gene's germline CDR1 is LNHDA and CDR2 SQIVND (reference sequence). CDR3 sequence: CASGPRGNTEAFF. CDR3 DNA sequence: TGTGCCAGTGGGCCGCGGGGGAACACTGAAGCTTTCTTT. The full variable domain, rest sourced from reference TRBV19 and TRBJ1-1, is DGGITQSPKYLFRKEGQNVTLSCEQNLNHDAMYWYRQDPGQGLRLIYYSQIVNDFQKGDIAEGYSVSREKKESFPLTVTSAQKNPTAFYLCASGPRGNTEAFFGQGTRLTVV.

This clonotype was seen repeatedly, ten times or more. The V call is TRBV7-9, the J call TRBJ2-5, with TRBD1 identical over 7 bases. Germline V lookup: CDR1 SEHNR, CDR2 FQNEAQ (reference sequence). The CDR3 has 16 amino acids. V lost 5 bases to trimming and J lost 0 bases; unmatched junction nucleotides: 9. Here the CDR3 DNA reads TGTGCCAGCAGCCTCCTGACAGGGCCCCACCAAGAGACCCAGTACTTC. It is translated as CASSLLTGPHQETQYF. Together with reference TRBV7-9 and TRBJ2-5, the CDR3 gives the full variable domain: DTGVSQNPRHKITKRGQNVTFRCDPISEHNRLYWYRQTLGQGPEFLTYFQNEAQLEKSRLLSDRFSAERPKGSFSTLEIQRTEQGDSAMYLCASSLLTGPHQETQYFGPGTRLLVL.

The chain links TRBV28 to TRBJ2-7, with D hard to call. Germline CDR1 reads MDHEN; CDR2 reads SYDVKM. The CDR3 length is 11 residues. Trimming took 8 bases from V and 6 from J, leaving 11 bases between them. CDR3 sequence reads: CASSELTEQYF. The CDR3 nucleotides are TGTGCCAGCTCCGAGTTGACCGAGCAGTACTTC.

This clonotype was counted between two and nine times. The chain joins TRBV29-1 to TRBJ1-3; no definite D call. Germline V gene data show CDR1 as SQVTM and CDR2 as ANQGSEA. V was clipped by 5 bases and J by 1 base, with 9 bases between them. This CDR3 is 13 amino acids long. CDR3 coding DNA: TGCAGCGTTCTCTCGGTTTCTGGAAACACCATATATTTT. Its protein product is CSVLSVSGNTIYF.

This clonotype has a handful of counts. The V call is TRBV4-2, the J call TRBJ2-3, with 11 bases fitting TRBD2. This CDR3 contains 18 residues. Germline lookup yields CDR1 LGHNA and CDR2 YNFKEQ. J gave up 6 bases and V 1 base, and 12 bases lay outside the gene matches. The CDR3 region has the DNA TGTGCCAGCAGCCAAGTTTCATCTAGCGGGGGGATTAGTGATACGCAGTATTTT. Protein: CASSQVSSSGGISDTQYF.

This clonotype was seen ten or more times. The V call is TRBV10-3, the J call TRBJ1-3; a weak D match, TRBD1 (6 bases). Germline loops: CDR1 ENHRY, CDR2 SYGVKD. V dropped 6 bases and J dropped 0 bases, with 6 bases sitting between them. This CDR3 has 13 amino acids. The CDR3 region has the DNA TGTGCCATCAGGGACAGCTCTGGAAACACCATATATTTT. This sequence encodes CAIRDSSGNTIYF.

This clonotype appeared many times. The chain is built from TRBV18 and TRBJ1-3; no firm D call. Trimming cost V 10 bases and J 0 bases, with 10 bases left between them. The CDR3 runs 13 residues. Germline V gene lookup returns CDR1 KGHSH and CDR2 LQKENI. The CDR3 nucleotides read TGTGCCAACGCGGGCCTCTCTGGAAACACCATATATTTT. Translated, it gives CANAGLSGNTIYF.

This clonotype was observed at least ten times. This chain connects TRBV11-2 to TRBJ2-5; D may correspond to TRBD1 or TRBD2 (5 bases each). The length of the CDR3 is 14 residues. Germline V lookup: CDR1 SGHAT, CDR2 FQNNGV. Trimming left V 5 bases short and J 2 bases short, with 12 bases between. The CDR3 loop is CASSPMGVQETQYF. CDR3 in DNA: TGTGCCAGCAGCCCCATGGGGGTTCAAGAGACCCAGTACTTC.

This clonotype was counted a few times. The chain joins TRBV2 to TRBJ2-7, with a possible D match to TRBD1 (5 bases). Deletions cut 2 bases from V and 1 base from J, with 9 bases between. The CDR3 length is 14 residues. Germline V lookup: CDR1 SNHLY, CDR2 FYNNEI. This CDR3 reads CASSESRQSYEQYF. CDR3 bases: TGTGCCAGCAGTGAATCGAGACAGTCCTACGAGCAGTACTTC.

This rearrangement joins TRBV5-1 to TRBJ1-2; maybe TRBD1 (5 bases). V was clipped by 4 bases and J by 0 bases, with 13 bases between them. Germline lookup yields CDR1 SGHRS and CDR2 YFSETQ. The CDR3 is made up of 15 amino acids. The CDR3 is CASSSAGPPNYGYTF. In DNA form, the CDR3 reads TGCGCCAGCAGCAGTGCGGGGCCACCTAACTATGGCTACACCTTC. Full variable domain (remainder filled in from reference TRBV5-1 and TRBJ1-2): KAGVTQTPRYLIKTRGQQVTLSCSPISGHRSVSWYQQTPGQGLQFLFEYFSETQRNKGNFPGRFSGRQFSNSRSEMNVSTLELGDSALYLCASSSAGPPNYGYTFGSGTRLTVV.

The table lists this clonotype with a few counts. The chain uses TRBV11-2 and TRBJ2-5; 11 nucleotides align to TRBD2. The CDR3 is made up of 15 amino acids. V lost 5 bases to trimming and J lost 7 bases; unmatched junction nucleotides: 9. Germline CDR1 reads SGHAT; CDR2 reads FQNNGV. The CDR3 DNA sequence: TGTGCCAGCAGCCCACTAGCGGGGGAAGTGTGGACCCAGTACTTC. As protein: CASSPLAGEVWTQYF. The full variable domain, its missing parts supplied by reference TRBV11-2 and TRBJ2-5, is EAGVAQSPRYKIIEKRQSVAFWCNPISGHATLYWYQQILGQGPKLLIQFQNNGVVDDSQLPKDRFSAERLKGVDSTLKIQPAKLEDSAVYLCASSPLAGEVWTQYFGPGTRLLVL.

Many counts were recorded for this clonotype. The chain combines TRBV5-5 with TRBJ2-6, with 8 nucleotides matching TRBD1. This CDR3 region has 18 residues. Trimming at V came to 2 bases and at J to 1 base, leaving 8 bases not matched to a gene. In germline, CDR1 is SGHKS, CDR2 YYEKEE (reference sequence). The DNA for the CDR3 is TGTGCCAGCAGCTTCCTTGACAGGGGCTTGTCTGGGGCCAACGTCCTGACTTTC. It translates to CASSFLDRGLSGANVLTF.

This clonotype was seen a handful of times. The chain combines TRBV7-3 with TRBJ2-1; 10 nucleotides line up with TRBD2. CDR3 length: 17 amino acids. Per germline, CDR1 SGHTA and CDR2 FQGTGA. Losses at the gene ends were 0 bases for V and 0 bases for J; bases not matched to a gene: 2. The CDR3 nucleotides are TGTGCCAGCAGCTTAACTGCTAGCGGGAGCTCCTACAATGAGCAGTTCTTC. Protein: CASSLTASGSSYNEQFF.

This clonotype came up a few times. The chain couples TRBV7-8 to TRBJ1-2; 10 nucleotides match TRBD1. The CDR3 contains 14 residues. Germline trimming cut 5 bases from V and 2 bases from J; bases unmatched to any gene: 2. CDR1 and CDR2 from the germline V gene are SGHVS and FQNEAQ. The CDR3 sequence: CASSATGGNYGYTF. The CDR3 bases are TGTGCCAGCAGCGCGACAGGGGGCAACTATGGCTACACCTTC.

V gene TRBV3-1 combines with J gene TRBJ2-1; TRBD2 matches at 8 bases. This CDR3 region has 17 residues. Germline CDR1 and CDR2: LGHDT and YNNKEL (reference sequence). V shed 1 base, J shed 3 bases, and the junction held 8 bases outside the gene matches. The CDR3 is CASSQGPGTSGYNEQFF. The CDR3 region has the DNA TGTGCCAGCAGCCAAGGTCCCGGCACTAGCGGCTACAATGAGCAGTTCTTC.

This clonotype is deemed medium-sized. This chain uses TRBV5-1 with TRBJ2-7; D perhaps matches TRBD1 (6 bases). Trimming removed 2 bases from V and 3 bases from J, with 12 bases in between. From germline, CDR1 is SGHRS and CDR2 YFSETQ. The CDR3 extends over 14 amino acids. The CDR3 here is CASSFSAGDYEQYF. CDR3 DNA: TGCGCCAGCAGCTTCTCGGCAGGGGACTACGAGCAGTACTTC. The entire variable domain, with the rest obtained from reference TRBV5-1 and TRBJ2-7, is as follows: KAGVTQTPRYLIKTRGQQVTLSCSPISGHRSVSWYQQTPGQGLQFLFEYFSETQRNKGNFPGRFSGRQFSNSRSEMNVSTLELGDSALYLCASSFSAGDYEQYFGPGTRLTVT.

This clonotype has ten or more counts. The gene calls are TRBV7-2 and TRBJ2-2; TRBD1 aligns across 8 bases. The CDR3 runs 15 residues. V shed 5 bases, J shed 5 bases, and the junction held 7 bases outside the gene matches. Germline assignment: CDR1 SGHTA and CDR2 FQGNSA. The CDR3 protein is CASSPQGARTGELFF. The CDR3 nucleotides read TGTGCCAGCAGCCCGCAGGGGGCGCGGACCGGGGAGCTGTTTTTT.

The sample holds many counts of this clonotype. The chain couples TRBV19 to TRBJ1-2; TRBD1 might be the D (5 bases). This CDR3 is built from 14 residues. V was shortened by 9 bases and J by 8 bases, with 22 bases between the two germline ends. Germline values: CDR1 LNHDA, CDR2 SQIVND (reference sequence). CDR3 nucleotide sequence: TGTGCCAGCCGACCCGGGACGGGGCCCCTGGGCTACACCTTC. Its protein product is CASRPGTGPLGYTF.

The chain couples TRBV9 to TRBJ2-1, with TRBD1 as a possible D gene (6 bases). This CDR3 region has 15 residues. V was trimmed by 0 bases and J by 12 bases, leaving 19 bases between them. The germline V gene has CDR1 SGDLS and CDR2 YYNGEE. CDR3 protein: CASSVVMGAVGLQFF. The CDR3 DNA is TGTGCCAGCAGCGTAGTTATGGGGGCGGTAGGGCTGCAGTTCTTC.

The rearrangement uses TRBV7-8 and TRBJ2-3; 9 nucleotides agree with TRBD2. The CDR3 totals 15 residues. V shed 7 bases, J shed 5 bases, and the junction held 10 bases outside the gene matches. Germline V CDR1 and CDR2: SGHVS, FQNEAQ. The CDR3 DNA follows: TGTGCCAGCATCCACCCGCGGGGGGGTGGAGATACGCAGTATTTT. This gives the protein CASIHPRGGGDTQYF. The full variable domain, its missing parts supplied by reference TRBV7-8 and TRBJ2-3, is GAGVSQSPRYKVAKRGQDVALRCDPISGHVSLFWYQQALGQGPEFLTYFQNEAQLDKSGLPSDRFFAERPEGSVSTLKIQRTQQEDSAVYLCASIHPRGGGDTQYFGPGTRLTVL.